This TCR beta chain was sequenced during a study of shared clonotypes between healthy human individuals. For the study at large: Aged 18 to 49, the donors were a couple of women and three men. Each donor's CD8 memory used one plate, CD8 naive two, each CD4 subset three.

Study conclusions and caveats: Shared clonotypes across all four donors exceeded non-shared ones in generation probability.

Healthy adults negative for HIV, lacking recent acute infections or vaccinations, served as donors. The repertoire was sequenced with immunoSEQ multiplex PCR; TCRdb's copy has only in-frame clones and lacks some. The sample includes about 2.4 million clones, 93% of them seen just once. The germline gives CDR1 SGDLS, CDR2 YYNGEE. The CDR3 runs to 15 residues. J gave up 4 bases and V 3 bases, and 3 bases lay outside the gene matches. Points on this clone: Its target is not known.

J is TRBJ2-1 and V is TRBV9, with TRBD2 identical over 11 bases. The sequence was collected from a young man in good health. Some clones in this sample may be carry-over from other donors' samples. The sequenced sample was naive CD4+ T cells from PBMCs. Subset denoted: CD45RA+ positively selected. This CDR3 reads CASSALAGVYNEQFF. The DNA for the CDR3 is TGTGCCAGCAGCGCACTAGCGGGGGTATACAATGAGCAGTTCTTC.